These T cell receptor beta chains were read from a single sample in a study of T cells in localized non-small cell lung cancer. Only in-frame clones appear in the TCRdb table, and some are missing; sequencing was by immunoSEQ multiplex PCR. The table has tens of thousands of clones, roughly 76% seen once. Material: PBMCs, obtained before any cancer treatment. These receptors were obtained from a man aged 40 to 69 with stage II lung adenocarcinoma. CDR3s include the opening cysteine and the closing phenylalanine or tryptophan. A D gene is named only where the DNA matches it firmly. Expanded clones get a size class; other rows say once, few or many, or leave the size out.

TRBV18	few	13	TRBJ1-5	NA	CASSPGQTRPQHF	TGTGCCAGCTCACCCGGACAGACAAGGCCCCAGCATTTT
TRBV7-9	NA	14	TRBJ1-1	NA	CASSLGGMGTEAFF	TGTGCCAGCAGCTTAGGGGGGATGGGCACTGAAGCTTTCTTT
TRBV29-1	NA	13	TRBJ1-2	TRBD1	CSVGQGGNYGYTF	TGCAGCGTTGGACAGGGGGGTAACTATGGCTACACCTTC
TRBV5-1	NA	14	TRBJ2-1	NA	CASSLGQIYNEQFF	TGCGCCAGCAGCTTGGGGCAGATCTACAATGAGCAGTTCTTC
TRBV7-9	NA	15	TRBJ1-3	TRBD1	CASSAGGHSGNTIYF	TGTGCCAGCAGCGCAGGGGGCCACTCTGGAAACACCATATATTTT
TRBV30	NA	15	TRBJ2-1	NA	CAWSGGAVTYNEQFF	TGTGCCTGGAGCGGGGGAGCGGTTACCTACAATGAGCAGTTCTTC
TRBV19	NA	14	TRBJ1-5	NA	CASSPGSSHQPQHF	TGTGCCAGTAGTCCGGGATCCAGCCATCAGCCCCAGCATTTT
TRBV18	NA	14	TRBJ2-1	NA	CASSPTDSYNEQFF	TGTGCCAGCTCACCAACTGACAGCTACAATGAGCAGTTCTTC
TRBV18	NA	13	TRBJ2-1	TRBD1	CASSPLLRGEQFF	TGTGCCAGCTCACCACTCCTCAGGGGGGAGCAGTTCTTC
TRBV4-3	NA	15	TRBJ2-2	TRBD1	CASSQRTGATGELFF	TGCGCCAGCAGCCAAAGGACAGGCGCCACCGGGGAGCTGTTTTTT
TRBV5-1	once	15	TRBJ1-1	NA	CASSPGTAKAPEAFF	TGCGCCAGCAGCCCCGGGACGGCAAAAGCGCCTGAAGCTTTCTTT
TRBV19	NA	16	TRBJ2-7	TRBD1	CASSQPGQGGSYEQYF	TGTGCCAGTAGCCAACCCGGACAGGGCGGCTCCTACGAGCAGTACTTC
TRBV5-1	NA	18	TRBJ2-7	TRBD2	CASSSGTSGRGASYEQYF	TGCGCCAGCAGCTCCGGGACTAGCGGGAGGGGGGCCTCCTACGAGCAGTACTTC
TRBV5-1	NA	13	TRBJ1-2	TRBD1	CASSGTGRYGYTF	TGCGCCAGCAGCGGGACAGGGAGGTATGGCTACACCTTC
TRBV4-1	once	15	TRBJ2-7	TRBD2	CASSQVAGGPYEQYF	TGCGCCAGCAGCCAAGTGGCGGGAGGGCCCTACGAGCAGTACTTC